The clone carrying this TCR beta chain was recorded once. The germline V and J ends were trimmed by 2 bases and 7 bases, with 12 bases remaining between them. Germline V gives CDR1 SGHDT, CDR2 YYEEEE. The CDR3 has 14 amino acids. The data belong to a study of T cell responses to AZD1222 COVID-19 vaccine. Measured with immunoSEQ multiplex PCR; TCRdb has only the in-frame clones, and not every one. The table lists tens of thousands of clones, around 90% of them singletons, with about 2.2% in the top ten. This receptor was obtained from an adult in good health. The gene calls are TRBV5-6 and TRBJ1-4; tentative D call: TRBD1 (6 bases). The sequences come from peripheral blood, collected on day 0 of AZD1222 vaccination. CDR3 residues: CASSFVQGGEKLFF. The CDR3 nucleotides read TGTGCCAGCAGCTTCGTACAGGGTGGTGAAAAACTGTTTTTT.